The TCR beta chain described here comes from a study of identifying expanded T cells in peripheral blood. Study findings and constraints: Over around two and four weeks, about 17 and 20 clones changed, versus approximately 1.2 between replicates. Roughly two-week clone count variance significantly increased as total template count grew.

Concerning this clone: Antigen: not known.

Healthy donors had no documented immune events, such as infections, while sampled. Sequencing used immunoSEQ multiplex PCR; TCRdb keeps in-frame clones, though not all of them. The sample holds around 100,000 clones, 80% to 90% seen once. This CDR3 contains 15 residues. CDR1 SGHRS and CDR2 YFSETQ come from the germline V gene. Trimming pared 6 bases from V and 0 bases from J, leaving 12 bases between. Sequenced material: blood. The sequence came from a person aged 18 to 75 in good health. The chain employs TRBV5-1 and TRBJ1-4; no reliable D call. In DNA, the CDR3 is TGCGCCAGCACCCCTAACAGTGCAACTAATGAAAAACTGTTTTTT. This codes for CASTPNSATNEKLFF. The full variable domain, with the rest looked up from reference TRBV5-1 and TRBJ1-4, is KAGVTQTPRYLIKTRGQQVTLSCSPISGHRSVSWYQQTPGQGLQFLFEYFSETQRNKGNFPGRFSGRQFSNSRSEMNVSTLELGDSALYLCASTPNSATNEKLFFGSGTQLSVL.